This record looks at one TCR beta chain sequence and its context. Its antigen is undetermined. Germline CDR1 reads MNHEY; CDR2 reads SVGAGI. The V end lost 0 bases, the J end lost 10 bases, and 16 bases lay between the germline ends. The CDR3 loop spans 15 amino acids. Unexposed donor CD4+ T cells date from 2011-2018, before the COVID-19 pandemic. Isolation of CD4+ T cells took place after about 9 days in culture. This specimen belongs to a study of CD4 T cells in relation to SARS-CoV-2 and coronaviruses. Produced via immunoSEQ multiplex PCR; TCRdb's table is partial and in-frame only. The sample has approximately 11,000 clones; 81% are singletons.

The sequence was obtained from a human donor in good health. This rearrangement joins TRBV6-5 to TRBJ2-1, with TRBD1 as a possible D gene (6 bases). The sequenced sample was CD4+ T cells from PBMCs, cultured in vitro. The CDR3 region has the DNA TGTGCCAGCAGTTACTCGGGGGCCCGTCGGGACGAGCAGTTCTTC. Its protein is CASSYSGARRDEQFF.